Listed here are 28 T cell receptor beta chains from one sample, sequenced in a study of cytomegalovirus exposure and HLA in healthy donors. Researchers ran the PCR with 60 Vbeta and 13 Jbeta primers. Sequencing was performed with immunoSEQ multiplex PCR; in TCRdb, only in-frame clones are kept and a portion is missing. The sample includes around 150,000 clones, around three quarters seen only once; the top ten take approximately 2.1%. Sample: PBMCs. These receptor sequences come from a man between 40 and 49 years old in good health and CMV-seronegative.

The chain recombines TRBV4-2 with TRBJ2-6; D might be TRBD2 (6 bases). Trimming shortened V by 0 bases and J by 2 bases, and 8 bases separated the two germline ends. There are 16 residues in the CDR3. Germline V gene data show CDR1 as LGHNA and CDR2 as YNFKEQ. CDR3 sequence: CASSQDRGTGANVLTF. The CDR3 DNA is TGTGCCAGCAGCCAAGATCGGGGGACTGGGGCCAACGTCCTGACTTTC.

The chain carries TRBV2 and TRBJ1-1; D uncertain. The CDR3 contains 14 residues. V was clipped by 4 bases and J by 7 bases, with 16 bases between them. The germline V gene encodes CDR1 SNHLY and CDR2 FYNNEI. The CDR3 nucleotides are TGTGCCAGCAGTGCTGACAAACCGCCCGGTGAAGCTTTCTTT. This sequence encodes CASSADKPPGEAFF.

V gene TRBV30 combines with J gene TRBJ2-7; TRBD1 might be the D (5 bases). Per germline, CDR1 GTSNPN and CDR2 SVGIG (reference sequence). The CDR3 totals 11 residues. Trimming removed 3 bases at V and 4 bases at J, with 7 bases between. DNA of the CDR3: TGTGCCTGGAGGGACAAGTACGAGCAGTACTTC. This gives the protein CAWRDKYEQYF.

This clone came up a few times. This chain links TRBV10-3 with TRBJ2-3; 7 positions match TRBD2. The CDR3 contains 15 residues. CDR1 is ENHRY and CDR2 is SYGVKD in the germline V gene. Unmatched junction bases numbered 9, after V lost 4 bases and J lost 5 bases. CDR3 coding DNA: TGTGCCATCAGTGCATCGGCGGGAGACGGAGATACGCAGTATTTT. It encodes CAISASAGDGDTQYF.

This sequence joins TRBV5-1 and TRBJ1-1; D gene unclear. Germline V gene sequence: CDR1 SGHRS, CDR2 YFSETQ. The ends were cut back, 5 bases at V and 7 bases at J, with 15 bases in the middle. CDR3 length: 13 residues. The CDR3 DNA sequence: TGCGCCAGCAGGTTATCCGGGGAGAGTGAAGCTTTCTTT. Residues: CASRLSGESEAFF.

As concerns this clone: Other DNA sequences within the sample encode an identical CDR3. Here the CDR3 DNA reads TGTGCCAGCAGCTTAGGAGGGAGTCCCAGGAACGAGCAGTACTTC. It encodes CASSLGGSPRNEQYF. The genes are TRBV7-2 and TRBJ2-7, with D possibly matching TRBD2 (5 bases). This CDR3 region has 15 residues. The germline V and J ends were trimmed by 1 base and 5 bases, with 15 bases remaining between them. Per the germline V gene, CDR1 is SGHTA and CDR2 is FQGNSA.

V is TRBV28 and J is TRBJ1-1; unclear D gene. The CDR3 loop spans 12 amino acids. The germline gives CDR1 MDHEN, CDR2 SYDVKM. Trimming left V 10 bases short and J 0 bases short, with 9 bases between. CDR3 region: CAIQRMNTEAFF. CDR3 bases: TGTGCCATTCAGAGGATGAACACTGAAGCTTTCTTT.

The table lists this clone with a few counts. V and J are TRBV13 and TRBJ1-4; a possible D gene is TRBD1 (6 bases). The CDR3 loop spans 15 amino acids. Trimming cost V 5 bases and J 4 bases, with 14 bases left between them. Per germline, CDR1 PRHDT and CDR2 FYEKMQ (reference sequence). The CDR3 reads CASSQRKGVNEKLFF. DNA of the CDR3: TGTGCCAGCAGCCAAAGAAAGGGGGTTAATGAAAAACTGTTTTTT.

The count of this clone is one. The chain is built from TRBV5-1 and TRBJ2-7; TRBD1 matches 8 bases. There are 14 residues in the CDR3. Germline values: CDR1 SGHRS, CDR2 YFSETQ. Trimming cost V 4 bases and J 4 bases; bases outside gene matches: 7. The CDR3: CASSLGTGVYEQYF. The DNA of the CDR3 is TGCGCCAGCAGCCTGGGGACAGGAGTTTACGAGCAGTACTTC. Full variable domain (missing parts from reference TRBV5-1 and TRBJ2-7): KAGVTQTPRYLIKTRGQQVTLSCSPISGHRSVSWYQQTPGQGLQFLFEYFSETQRNKGNFPGRFSGRQFSNSRSEMNVSTLELGDSALYLCASSLGTGVYEQYFGPGTRLTVT.

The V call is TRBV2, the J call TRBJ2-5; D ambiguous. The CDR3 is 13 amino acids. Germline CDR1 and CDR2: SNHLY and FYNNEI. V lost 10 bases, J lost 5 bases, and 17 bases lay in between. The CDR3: CATVWASYETQYF. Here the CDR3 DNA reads TGTGCCACCGTTTGGGCATCCTACGAGACCCAGTACTTC. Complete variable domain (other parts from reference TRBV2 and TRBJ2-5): EPEVTQTPSHQVTQMGQEVILRCVPISNHLYFYWYRQILGQKVEFLVSFYNNEISEKSEIFDDQFSVERPDGSNFTLKIRSTKLEDSAMYFCATVWASYETQYFGPGTRLLVL.

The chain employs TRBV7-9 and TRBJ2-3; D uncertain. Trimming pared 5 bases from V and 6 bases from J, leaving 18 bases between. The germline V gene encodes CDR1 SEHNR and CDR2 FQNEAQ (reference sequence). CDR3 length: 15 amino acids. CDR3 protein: CASSVSYSHADTQYF. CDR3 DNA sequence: TGTGCCAGCAGCGTATCTTACAGCCATGCGGATACGCAGTATTTT.

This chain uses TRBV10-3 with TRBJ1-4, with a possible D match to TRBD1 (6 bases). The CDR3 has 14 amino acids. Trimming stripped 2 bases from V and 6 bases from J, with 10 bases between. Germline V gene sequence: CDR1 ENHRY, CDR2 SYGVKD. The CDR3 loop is CAISERGADEKLFF. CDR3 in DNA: TGTGCCATCAGTGAGCGGGGGGCGGATGAAAAACTGTTTTTT.

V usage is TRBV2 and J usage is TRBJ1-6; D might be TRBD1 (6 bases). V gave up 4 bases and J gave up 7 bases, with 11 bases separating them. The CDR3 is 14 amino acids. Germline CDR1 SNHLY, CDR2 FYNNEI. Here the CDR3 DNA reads TGTGCCAGCAGTGTTTATACAGGGAATTCACCCCTCCACTTT. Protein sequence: CASSVYTGNSPLHF.

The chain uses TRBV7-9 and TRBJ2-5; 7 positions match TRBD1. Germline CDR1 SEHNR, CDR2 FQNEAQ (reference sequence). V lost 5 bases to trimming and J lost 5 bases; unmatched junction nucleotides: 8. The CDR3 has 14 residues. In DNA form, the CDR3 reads TGTGCCAGCAGCCTAGTAGGGGGCATGGAGACCCAGTACTTC. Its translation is CASSLVGGMETQYF.

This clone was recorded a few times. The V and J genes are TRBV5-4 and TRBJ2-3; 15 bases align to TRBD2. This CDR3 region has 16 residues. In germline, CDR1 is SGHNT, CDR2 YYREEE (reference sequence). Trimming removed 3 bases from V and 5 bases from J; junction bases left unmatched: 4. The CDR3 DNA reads TGTGCCAGCAGCTCTTGGACTAGCGGGAGGGTAGATACGCAGTATTTT. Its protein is CASSSWTSGRVDTQYF.

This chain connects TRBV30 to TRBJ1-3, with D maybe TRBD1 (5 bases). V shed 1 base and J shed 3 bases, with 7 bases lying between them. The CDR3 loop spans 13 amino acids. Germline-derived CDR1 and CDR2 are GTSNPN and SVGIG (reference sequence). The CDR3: CAWSGRDGNTIYF. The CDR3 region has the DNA TGTGCCTGGAGTGGCAGGGATGGAAACACCATATATTTT.

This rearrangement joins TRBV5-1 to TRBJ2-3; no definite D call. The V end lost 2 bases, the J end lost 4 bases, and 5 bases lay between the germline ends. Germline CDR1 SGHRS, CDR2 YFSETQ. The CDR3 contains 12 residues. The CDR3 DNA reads TGCGCCAGCAGCTTTCTTGCAGATACGCAGTATTTT. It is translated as CASSFLADTQYF.

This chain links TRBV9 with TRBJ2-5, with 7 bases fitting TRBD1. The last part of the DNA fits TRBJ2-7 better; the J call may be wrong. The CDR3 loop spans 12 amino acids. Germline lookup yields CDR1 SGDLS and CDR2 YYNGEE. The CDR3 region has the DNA TGTGCCAGCAGCGTCTCAGGGGGCGAGCAGTACTTC. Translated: CASSVSGGEQYF.

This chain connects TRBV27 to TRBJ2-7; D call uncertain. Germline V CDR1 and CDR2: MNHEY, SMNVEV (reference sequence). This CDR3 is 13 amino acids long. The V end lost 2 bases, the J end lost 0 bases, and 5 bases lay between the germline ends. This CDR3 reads CASSLASSYEQYF. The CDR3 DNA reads TGTGCCAGCAGTTTAGCCAGCTCCTACGAGCAGTACTTC.

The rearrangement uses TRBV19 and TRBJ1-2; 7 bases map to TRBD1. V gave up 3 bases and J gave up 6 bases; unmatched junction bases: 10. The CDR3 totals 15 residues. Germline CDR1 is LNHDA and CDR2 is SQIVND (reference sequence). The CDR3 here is CASSIRRGMEDGYTF. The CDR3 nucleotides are TGTGCCAGTAGTATCCGCAGGGGGATGGAGGATGGCTACACCTTC.

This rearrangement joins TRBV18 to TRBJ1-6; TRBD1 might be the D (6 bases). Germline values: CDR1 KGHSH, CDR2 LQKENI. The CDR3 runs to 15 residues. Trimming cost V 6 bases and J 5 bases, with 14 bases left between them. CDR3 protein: CASSPGARDNSPLHF. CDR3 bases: TGTGCCAGCTCCCCAGGGGCTCGGGATAATTCACCCCTCCACTTT.

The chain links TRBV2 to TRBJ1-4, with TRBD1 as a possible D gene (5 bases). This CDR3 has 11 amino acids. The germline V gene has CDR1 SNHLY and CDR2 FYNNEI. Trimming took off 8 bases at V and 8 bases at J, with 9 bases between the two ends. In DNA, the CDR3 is TGTGCCAGCCAAAAGGGGGAAAAACTGTTTTTT. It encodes CASQKGEKLFF.

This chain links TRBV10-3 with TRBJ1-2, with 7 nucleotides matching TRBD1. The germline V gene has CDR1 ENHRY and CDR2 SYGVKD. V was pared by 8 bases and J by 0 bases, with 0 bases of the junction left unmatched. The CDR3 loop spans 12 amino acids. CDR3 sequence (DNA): TGTGCCATCGGGACAGCTAACTATGGCTACACCTTC. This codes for CAIGTANYGYTF.

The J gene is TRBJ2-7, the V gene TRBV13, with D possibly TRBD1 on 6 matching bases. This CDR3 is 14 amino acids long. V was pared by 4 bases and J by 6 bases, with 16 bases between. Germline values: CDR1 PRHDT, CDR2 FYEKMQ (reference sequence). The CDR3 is CASSSPNRQVEQYF. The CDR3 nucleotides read TGTGCCAGCAGCTCCCCCAACAGACAGGTCGAGCAGTACTTC.

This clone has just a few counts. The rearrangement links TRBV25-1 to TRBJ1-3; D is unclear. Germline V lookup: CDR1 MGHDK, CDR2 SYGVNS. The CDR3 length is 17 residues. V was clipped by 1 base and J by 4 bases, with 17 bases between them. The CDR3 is CASSELAVPVPGNTIYF. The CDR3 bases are TGTGCCAGCAGTGAATTAGCCGTCCCTGTCCCAGGAAACACCATATATTTT.

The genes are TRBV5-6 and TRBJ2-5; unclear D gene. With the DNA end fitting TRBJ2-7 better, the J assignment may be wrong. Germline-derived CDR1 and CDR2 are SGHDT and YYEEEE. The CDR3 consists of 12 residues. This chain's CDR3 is CASSLGLYEQYF. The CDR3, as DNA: TGTGCCAGCAGCTTGGGACTCTACGAGCAGTACTTC.

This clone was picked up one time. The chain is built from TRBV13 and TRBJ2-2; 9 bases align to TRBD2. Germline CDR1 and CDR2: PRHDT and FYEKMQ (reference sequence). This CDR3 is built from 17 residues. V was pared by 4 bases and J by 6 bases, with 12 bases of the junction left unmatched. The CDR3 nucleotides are TGTGCCAGCAGCTCTCCCCTGGGACTAGCCCTCCCCGGGGAGCTGTTTTTT. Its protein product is CASSSPLGLALPGELFF.

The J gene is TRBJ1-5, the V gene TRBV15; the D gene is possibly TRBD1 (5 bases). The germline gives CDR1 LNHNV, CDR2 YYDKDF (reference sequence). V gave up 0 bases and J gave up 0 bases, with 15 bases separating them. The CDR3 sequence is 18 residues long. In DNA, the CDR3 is TGTGCCACCAGCAGAGAGTTGGCAGGGCTATATAGCAATCAGCCCCAGCATTTT. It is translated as CATSRELAGLYSNQPQHF. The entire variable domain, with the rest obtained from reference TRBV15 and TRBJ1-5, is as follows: DAMVIQNPRYQVTQFGKPVTLSCSQTLNHNVMYWYQQKSSQAPKLLFHYYDKDFNNEADTPDNFQSRRPNTSFCFLDIRSPGLGDTAMYLCATSRELAGLYSNQPQHFGDGTRLSIL.